These 5 T cell receptor beta chains were all obtained from the same sample, sequenced in a study of T-cell memory formation after mild COVID-19. TCRdb re-called the 5' RACE reads with MiXCR, one entry per CDR3 protein. The repertoire holds about 340,000 distinct CDR3 sequences, with less than 20% as singletons. The specimen sequenced was PBMCs or a T cell subset sorted from them (not recorded which). These TCRs come from a man between 18 and 29 years old who had mild COVID-19 (a few samples of this study predate the infection). Cell type and time point are not known.

This clonotype was counted between two and nine times. The gene calls are TRBV30 and TRBJ1-4, with 8 bases aligning to TRBD1. This CDR3 contains 12 residues. CDR1 and CDR2 (germline): GTSNPN, SVGIG (reference sequence). The trim removed 5 bases at V and 10 bases at J, leaving 6 bases unmatched. For the CDR3, the DNA is TGTGCCTGGGACAGGGGCACTGGAAAACTGTTTTTT. It specifies CAWDRGTGKLFF. Variable domain in full (rest from reference TRBV30 and TRBJ1-4): SQTIHQWPATLVQPVGSPLSLECTVEGTSNPNLYWYRQAAGRGLQLLFYSVGIGQISSEVPQNLSASRPQDRQFILSSKKLLLSDSGFYLCAWDRGTGKLFFGSGTQLSVL.

This clonotype has more than one count but fewer than ten. The rearrangement joins TRBV27 to TRBJ2-2; 7 positions match TRBD2. The J segment lost 6 bases and the V segment lost 1 base, leaving 11 bases of the junction unmatched. Germline V gene sequence: CDR1 MNHEY, CDR2 SMNVEV (reference sequence). The CDR3 consists of 17 residues. Written as DNA, the CDR3 is TGTGCCAGCAGTTTATTGGGAGGGAGCGGCGTCGCCGGGGAGCTGTTTTTT. Its protein product is CASSLLGGSGVAGELFF.

This clonotype turned up a few times. This chain uses TRBV5-1 with TRBJ2-7; 10 bases are shared with TRBD1. The trim removed 4 bases at V and 3 bases at J, leaving 10 bases unmatched. This CDR3 contains 16 residues. Germline CDR1 SGHRS, CDR2 YFSETQ. The DNA of the CDR3 is TGCGCCAGCAGCCATGCCGGGGACAGGGGAAACTACGAGCAGTACTTC. Residues: CASSHAGDRGNYEQYF.

This clonotype showed up just a few times. The V call is TRBV5-1, the J call TRBJ2-7; the D gene could be TRBD1 or TRBD2 (5 bases each). The germline CDR1 and CDR2 sequences are SGHRS and YFSETQ. This CDR3 region has 15 residues. Trimming cost V 0 bases and J 6 bases, with 16 bases left between them. The CDR3 DNA reads as TGCGCCAGCAGCTTGGGTGAACTAGGGGCCTCCGAGCAGTACGTC. Its protein is CASSLGELGASEQYV.

This rearrangement joins TRBV9 to TRBJ1-1, with D possibly being TRBD1 (6 bases). The CDR3 runs to 16 residues. Trimming shortened V by 4 bases and J by 6 bases, and 22 bases separated the two germline ends. The V gene's germline CDR1 is SGDLS and CDR2 YYNGEE. The CDR3 region has the DNA TGTGCCAGCAGCAGCGGACAGCTAAGTGTGGGCTCTGAAGCTTTCTTT. As protein: CASSSGQLSVGSEAFF.